The rows below give T cell receptor beta chains drawn from one sample of a study of cytomegalovirus exposure and HLA in healthy donors. The protocol was immunoSEQ multiplex PCR, while the TCRdb copy is restricted to in-frame clones and leaves out a portion. This sample yields around 150,000 clones, of which roughly 80% are seen a single time; roughly 10% belongs to the top ten. The sample was PBMCs. All receptors derive from a man in his fifties in good health and CMV-seropositive. The CDR3 runs from the conserved cysteine through the conserved F or W. D genes are given only for firm matches. Clone size is shown for a subset of rows, as once, few, many or a class of expanded clone.

cdr3_length clone_size j_call v_call d_call cdr3_nt cdr3_aa
13 NA TRBJ2-1 TRBV19 NA TGTGCCAGTGGCAGCGCGCGCAGACTCGGGCAGTTCTTC CASGSARRLGQFF
13 NA TRBJ1-6 TRBV15 TRBD1 TGTGCCACCAGCCCCAGACAGGGGGACCCCCTCCACTTT CATSPRQGDPLHF
16 NA TRBJ2-7 TRBV5-1 TRBD1 TGCGCCAGCAGCTCTAATCCGGGACAGAGAGGATACGAGCAGTACTTC CASSSNPGQRGYEQYF
12 NA TRBJ1-1 TRBV6-1 NA TGTGCCAGCAGCGGCCTTTACTATGAAGCTTTCTTT CASSGLYYEAFF
15 NA TRBJ2-1 TRBV5-1 TRBD1 TGCGCCAGCAGCATACAGACAGGGTCCTACAATGAGCAGTTCTTC CASSIQTGSYNEQFF
16 NA TRBJ2-2 TRBV5-1 TRBD1 TGCGCCAGCAGAGCTTCTGGGACAGGGAACACCGGGGAGCTGTTTTTT CASRASGTGNTGELFF
14 once TRBJ2-7 TRBV29-1 TRBD2 TGCAGCGTTTCGGGGACTAGCACCCACTACGAGCAGTACTTC CSVSGTSTHYEQYF
13 NA TRBJ2-3 TRBV11-3 NA TGTGCCAGCAGCTTAGTAAGCACAGATACGCAGTATTTT CASSLVSTDTQYF
16 NA TRBJ2-7 TRBV4-2 TRBD1 TGTGCCAGCAGCCAAGAAGGGACAGGGGCGGGGGACGAGCAGTACTTC CASSQEGTGAGDEQYF
15 NA TRBJ2-3 TRBV5-1 NA TGCGCCAGCAGCTTGCAAGGCAGCGTCGAAGATACGCAGTATTTT CASSLQGSVEDTQYF
13 NA TRBJ1-1 TRBV6-5 NA TGTGCCAGCGGAGGGGCAATGAACACTGAAGCTTTCTTT CASGGAMNTEAFF
16 NA TRBJ1-1 TRBV19 NA TGTGCCAGTAGTATAAATATGCCAGGGGTGAACACTGAAGCTTTCTTT CASSINMPGVNTEAFF
14 once TRBJ2-5 TRBV11-2 TRBD2 TGTGCCGGATCTAGCGGGGGGTACCAAGAGACCCAGTACTTC CAGSSGGYQETQYF
16 once TRBJ2-5 TRBV4-1 NA TGCGCCAGCAGCCAGGGCCCGGGGTATGGGAGGGAGACCCAGTACTTC CASSQGPGYGRETQYF
13 once TRBJ2-2 TRBV7-7 TRBD2 TGTGCTAGCGGGAGGGCCCAAAACGGGGAGCTGTTTTTT CASGRAQNGELFF
15 NA TRBJ1-4 TRBV9 TRBD1 TGTGCCAGCAGCGACGCAGGGGGCTTGCGGGAAAAACTGTTTTTT CASSDAGGLREKLFF
15 NA TRBJ1-1 TRBV9 TRBD1 TGTGCCAGCAGCTCAGAAGGACAGGGCCTGACTGAAGCTTTCTTT CASSSEGQGLTEAFF
15 NA TRBJ1-3 TRBV7-2 TRBD1 TGTGCCAGCAGCTCGGGACAGAACTCTGGAAACACCATATATTTT CASSSGQNSGNTIYF
16 NA TRBJ1-3 TRBV4-1 TRBD1 TGCGCCAGCAGCCAAGAGGGACAGGGGCATCGAAACACCATATATTTT CASSQEGQGHRNTIYF
15 NA TRBJ1-4 TRBV18 NA TGTGCCAGCTCACCGCAGGGTCGAGGTAATGAAAAACTGTTTTTT CASSPQGRGNEKLFF
13 NA TRBJ1-1 TRBV30 NA TGTGCCTGGAGGCGGGGGCCGAACACTGAAGCTTTCTTT CAWRRGPNTEAFF
17 few TRBJ2-2 TRBV4-1 NA TGCGCCAGCAGCCCAGGGTTGGCCAGGGCGAACACCGGGGAGCTGTTTTTT CASSPGLARANTGELFF
13 NA TRBJ2-3 TRBV19 NA TGTGCCAGTAGTAACAGGCTCACAGATACGCAGTATTTT CASSNRLTDTQYF
16 NA TRBJ2-3 TRBV7-9 TRBD2 TGTGCCAGCAGCTTAGATGAGCGGGAGGTCCCAGATACGCAGTATTTT CASSLDEREVPDTQYF
14 NA TRBJ1-1 TRBV7-6 NA TGTGCCAGCAGCTTAGACACGCCGAACACTGAAGCTTTCTTT CASSLDTPNTEAFF
14 NA TRBJ1-1 TRBV28 NA TGTGCCAGCAGTTTATTTAGGAGAAACACTGAAGCTTTCTTT CASSLFRRNTEAFF
16 NA TRBJ1-2 TRBV28 TRBD1 TGTGCCAGCAGTGCGATCGGGACAGGTGACTTTTATGGCTACACCTTC CASSAIGTGDFYGYTF
15 once TRBJ2-1 TRBV9 NA TGTGCCAGCAGCGTATTGGGGACTCCCTACAATGAGCAGTTCTTC CASSVLGTPYNEQFF
18 NA TRBJ2-2 TRBV5-1 TRBD2 TGCGCCAGCAGCTCTTTGACTAGCGGAGGGGCGAACACCGGGGAGCTGTTTTTT CASSSLTSGGANTGELFF
15 NA TRBJ2-2 TRBV7-2 NA TGTGCCAGCAGCTTAGGTGTTGGTAGCATCGGGGAGCTGTTTTTT CASSLGVGSIGELFF
16 NA TRBJ2-1 TRBV6-5 TRBD1 TGTGCCAGCAGTTACCAGGGGGCGAGCTCCTACAATGAGCAGTTCTTC CASSYQGASSYNEQFF
16 NA TRBJ1-5 TRBV5-6 NA TGTGCCAGCAGCTTGGCCGGGTCCGGCTCTAGGCAGCCCCAGCATTTT CASSLAGSGSRQPQHF
15 NA TRBJ1-1 TRBV9 NA TGTGCCAGCAGCGTAGGACTAGGGACGGGGACTGAAGCTTTCTTT CASSVGLGTGTEAFF
13 few TRBJ2-7 TRBV18 TRBD2 TGTGCCAGCTCACCGACTAGCACCTACGAGCAGTACTTC CASSPTSTYEQYF
11 NA TRBJ1-1 TRBV6-6 TRBD1 TGTGCCAGCAGTGGCGGACAGGCCGGGTTCTTT CASSGGQAGFF
14 few TRBJ1-1 TRBV7-9 TRBD1 TGTGCCAGCAGCTCAACAGGGGTTGGCACTGAAGCTTTCTTT CASSSTGVGTEAFF
13 NA TRBJ1-2 TRBV28 NA TGTGCCAGCAGCAGTGGACAGATGTATGGCTACACCTTC CASSSGQMYGYTF
16 NA TRBJ2-1 TRBV23-1 TRBD2 TGCGCCAGCAGTCCGATTAGCGGGGTGGCCTACAATGAGCAGTTCTTC CASSPISGVAYNEQFF
12 NA TRBJ1-2 TRBV6-5 NA TGTGCCAGCAGTTCAAAGTCCCGGGGCTACACCTTC CASSSKSRGYTF
13 once TRBJ2-4 TRBV7-9 TRBD2 TGTGCCAGCAGCTTAGGGGGGGGTCACATTCAGTACTTC CASSLGGGHIQYF
16 NA TRBJ2-6 TRBV7-6 NA TGTGCCAGCAGCTTAGGATCCGGCTCTGGGGCCAACGTCCTGACTTTC CASSLGSGSGANVLTF
13 NA TRBJ2-7 TRBV27 TRBD2 TGTGCCAGCGGGACTAGCGGGCCCGACGAGCAGTACTTC CASGTSGPDEQYF
13 NA TRBJ2-5 TRBV10-3 NA TGTGCCATCACTGGCAGACTTCAAGAGACCCAGTACTTC CAITGRLQETQYF
14 NA TRBJ2-1 TRBV19 TRBD1 TGTGCCAGTAGTATGTTAAAAACAGGGGGTGAGCAGTTCTTC CASSMLKTGGEQFF
17 NA TRBJ2-3 TRBV4-1 TRBD2 TGCGCCAGCAGCCAAACCCGGGGGACTAGCGGGACGGATACGCAGTATTTT CASSQTRGTSGTDTQYF
17 NA TRBJ2-1 TRBV5-8 TRBD2 TGTGCCAGCAGCCTCGGACTAGCGGGGGGCCGGGTCAATGAGCAGTTCTTC CASSLGLAGGRVNEQFF
16 NA TRBJ2-1 TRBV4-3 NA TGCGCCAGCAGCCAAGAGAGGCTGGAGGGACACAATGAGCAGTTCTTC CASSQERLEGHNEQFF
13 NA TRBJ2-2 TRBV5-6 NA TGTGCCACTAAAAGACGGCAGGCCGGGGAGCTGTTTTTT CATKRRQAGELFF
13 NA TRBJ1-4 TRBV6-1 NA TGTGCCAGCAGTGAGCCGGGAATAGAAAAACTGTTTTTT CASSEPGIEKLFF